This TCR beta chain was profiled in a study of blood T cell repertoires in COVID-19. Study information: Sites in the United States, Italy and Spain provided acute and convalescent COVID-19 samples. Sample material is recorded as cDNA or gDNA derived from T cells, B-cell-depleted T cells, or PBMCs.

Libraries were prepared by immunoSEQ multiplex PCR; TCRdb keeps only in-frame clonotypes and omits some of them. The table lists fewer than 250,000 clones, more than 80% of them singletons, with around 5.9% in the top ten. This clone has just a few counts. Trimming cost V 5 bases and J 4 bases, with 12 bases left between them. CDR3 length: 14 amino acids. The germline gives CDR1 MNHEY, CDR2 SVGAGI. V and J are TRBV6-5 and TRBJ1-5, with a tentative D call TRBD1 (5 bases). The clonotype comes from a human donor in a cohort sampled during active COVID-19. Material: peripheral blood. The CDR3 bases are TGTGCCAGCAGTCAGGGTCTCGGGAATCAGCCCCAGCATTTT. It encodes CASSQGLGNQPQHF.